The T cell receptor beta chain under discussion was sequenced for a study of T cell changes during pregnancy in multiple sclerosis. This CDR3 region has 16 residues. Germline V gene lookup returns CDR1 SNHLY and CDR2 FYNNEI. Trimming took off 5 bases at V and 0 bases at J, with 16 bases between the two ends. Clones were sequenced by immunoSEQ multiplex PCR, and TCRdb holds only the in-frame ones, with some missing. The data contain roughly 38,000 clones, 90% of them seen just once; the ten biggest clones take up approximately 9.1%. This rearrangement joins TRBV2 to TRBJ1-1; D gene uncertain. Here the sequenced sample was CD8+ T cells from peripheral blood mononuclear cells, taken in the first trimester of pregnancy. This sequence originates from a female donor with multiple sclerosis, enrolled in a pregnancy study. This CDR3 reads CASSLRVKSMNTEAFF. In nucleotides, the CDR3 is TGTGCCAGCAGTCTGCGCGTTAAGAGTATGAACACTGAAGCTTTCTTT.